This T cell receptor beta chain appears in the sequencing data of a study of control samples from healthy donors and cancer patients. Germline assignment: CDR1 MNHEY and CDR2 SMNVEV (reference sequence). The CDR3 extends over 15 amino acids. Trimming removed 0 bases from V and 3 bases from J, with 11 bases in between. Sequencing was performed with immunoSEQ multiplex PCR; in TCRdb, only in-frame clones are kept and a portion is missing. In the table there are 150,000 to 200,000 clones, roughly 91% of which are singletons. The material sequenced was blood. The clonotype comes from a young woman in good health. The V call is TRBV27, the J call TRBJ1-1, with D unclear. Here the CDR3 DNA reads TGTGCCAGCAGTTTATCGATCGGGGTCGACACTGAAGCTTTCTTT. Protein sequence: CASSLSIGVDTEAFF.